The 20 T cell receptor beta chains given below trace back to one sample, sequenced in a study of tumor-infiltrating lymphocytes in primary liver carcinoma. Blood RNA originated from unsorted whole blood, with germline DNA additionally extracted. TCR beta cDNA was made from around 460 ng total RNA with a constant-region primer. ARM-PCR was slightly modified, and three nested multiplex PCR rounds with it gave rise to the TCR beta libraries. Use of TRBV1-TRBV30 forward primers with a C-beta reverse primer characterized the first two PCR rounds, which lasted approximately 11 cycles each. TCRdb itself ran the multiplex PCR reads through MiXCR, one entry per CDR3 protein. The repertoire holds approximately 330,000 distinct CDR3 sequences, around 60% seen once, with 5.5% to 8% in the top ten. Source material: peripheral blood. Every receptor here comes from a middle-aged man with primary liver carcinoma and hepatitis B virus infection.

For this clonotype: This may stem from a read error, because a much larger clone lies one nucleotide away. The chain combines TRBV6-6 with TRBJ1-5; D is uncertain. TRBJ2-3 matches the DNA end more closely, so the J call is doubtful. Germline loops: CDR1 MNHNY, CDR2 SVGAGI (reference sequence). The CDR3 consists of 15 residues. This CDR3 reads CASSFPPGLNQPQYF. CDR3 in DNA: TGTGCCAGCAGTTTCCCCCCGGGCCTCAATCAGCCCCAGTATTTT.

This clonotype was counted between two and nine times. Given a much more abundant clone one base away, this may be a read error. The gene calls are TRBV28 and TRBJ2-4; 7 bases match TRBD2. This CDR3 comprises 15 residues. CDR1 MDHEN and CDR2 SYDVKM come from the germline V gene. The V and J ends lost 3 bases and 8 bases, in that order; junction bases with no gene match: 10. The CDR3 DNA follows: TGTGCCAGCAGTTTGGGGGGGAGTATGAGGGACATTCAGTACTTC. Its translation is CASSLGGSMRDIQYF.

This clonotype was seen just once. A much bigger clone sits one base away, suggesting this may be a read error. This chain joins TRBV6-1 and TRBJ2-7; D not resolved. CDR1 is MNHNS, CDR2 SASEGT, per germline. V dropped 5 bases and J dropped 4 bases, with 24 bases sitting between them. The CDR3 sequence is 17 residues long. CDR3 coding DNA: TGTGCCAGCAGTCCTCTCGGGTTTTTTTTCGACACTTACGAGCAGTACTTC. Protein product: CASSPLGFFFDTYEQYF.

This chain links TRBV11-2 with TRBJ2-7; D possibly corresponds to TRBD2 (5 bases). The CDR3 length is 15 residues. Between the trimmed V and J ends, which lost 3 bases and 2 bases, there was a span of 14 bases. The germline V gene encodes CDR1 SGHAT and CDR2 FQNNGV. The DNA for the CDR3 is TGTGCCAGCAGCTTCGGGGTTGGGGTTCCCTACGAGCAGTACTTC. It specifies CASSFGVGVPYEQYF.

This chain connects TRBV11-2 to TRBJ2-1; D possibly corresponds to TRBD2 (5 bases). Trimming pared 0 bases from V and 9 bases from J, leaving 18 bases between. The CDR3 sequence is 16 residues long. Germline V gene sequence: CDR1 SGHAT, CDR2 FQNNGV. CDR3 nucleotides: TGTGCCAGCAGCTTAGATGTGGCGGGCAGTCATGTTGAGCAGTTCTTC. Its translation is CASSLDVAGSHVEQFF.

Of note for this clonotype: An end of the junction does not agree with germline; a read error may underlie this. This sequence joins TRBV11-2 and TRBJ2-7; TRBD1 might be the D (6 bases). Germline loops: CDR1 SGHAT, CDR2 FQNNGV. The CDR3 extends over 15 amino acids. CDR3 sequence: CVSSTSTGGSYKQYF. The CDR3 nucleotides are TGTGTCAGCAGCACATCGACAGGAGGATCCTACAAGCAGTACTTC.

Details on this clonotype: Germline is not matched at one junction end, which may reflect a read error. The chain has TRBV7-9 and TRBJ1-1; D is perhaps TRBD1 (6 bases). This CDR3 is 15 amino acids long. Germline V gives CDR1 SEHNR, CDR2 FQNEAQ (reference sequence). The CDR3 DNA sequence: TGTGCCAGCGGCTTAGCAGGGGCTTCGAACACTGAAGCTTTCTTT. It yields the protein CASGLAGASNTEAFF.

In regard to this clonotype: A much larger clone is a single base away; this may be a read error. The rearrangement links TRBV6-2 or TRBV6-3 to TRBJ1-2; TRBD1 matches 8 bases. This CDR3 has 14 amino acids. CDR1 MNHEY and CDR2 SVGEGT come from the germline V gene. V lost 7 bases to trimming and J lost 2 bases; unmatched junction nucleotides: 6. This CDR3 reads CASNSRTGNYGYTF. In DNA, the CDR3 is TGTGCCAGCAATTCACGGACAGGGAACTATGGCTACACCTTC.

This clonotype was recorded a few times. V and J are TRBV11-2 and TRBJ1-6; TRBD1 is a possible D gene (5 bases). CDR3 size: 15 residues. Germline-derived CDR1 and CDR2 are SGHAT and FQNNGV. V was clipped by 5 bases and J by 11 bases, with 19 bases between them. Written as DNA, the CDR3 is TGTGCCAGCAGCATTGTGGGGGTTAGCAATCCACCCCTCCACTTT. Protein: CASSIVGVSNPPLHF.

In its sample, this clonotype was seen once. Germline and junction disagree at one end, which may indicate a read error. V usage is TRBV5-4 and J usage is TRBJ2-7; tentatively, D is TRBD1 (6 bases). Germline V CDR1 and CDR2: SGHNT, YYREEE (reference sequence). The CDR3 consists of 15 residues. CDR3 nucleotides: TGTGCCAGCAGCTTGGCCGGGGACAACTCCTACGGGCAGTACTTC. It codes for CASSLAGDNSYGQYF.

This clonotype was counted only a few times. The V and J genes are TRBV7-9 and TRBJ1-1; tentatively, D is TRBD1 (5 bases). Trimming removed 5 bases from V and 1 base from J, with 11 bases in between. The CDR3 is made up of 14 amino acids. The V gene's germline CDR1 is SEHNR and CDR2 FQNEAQ (reference sequence). The CDR3 reads CASSRPQGNTEAFF. CDR3 DNA: TGTGCCAGCAGCCGCCCGCAGGGGAACACTGAAGCTTTCTTT.

As to this clonotype: A junction end diverges from the germline sequence, so it may reflect a read error. The rearrangement uses TRBV6-5 and TRBJ2-2; 10 bases are a match to TRBD2. The germline V gene encodes CDR1 MNHEY and CDR2 SVGAGI. The CDR3 sequence is 16 residues long. The CDR3 region has the DNA TGTGCCAGCCAGGAAGCTAGCGGGAGTGGCACCGGGAAGCTGTTTTTT. This encodes CASQEASGSGTGKLFF.

In regard to this clonotype: The CDR3 ends on some other residue instead of the conserved phenylalanine or tryptophan, so this is likely a read error. The J gene is TRBJ2-7, the V gene TRBV11-2, with D maybe TRBD2 (6 bases). Germline CDR1 SGHAT, CDR2 FQNNGV. V was shortened by 0 bases and J by 2 bases, with 8 bases between the two germline ends. This CDR3 comprises 14 residues. This chain's CDR3 is CASSLDGSAYEQYY. The CDR3 region has the DNA TGTGCCAGCAGCTTAGACGGGAGTGCCTACGAGCAGTACTAT.

This sequence joins TRBV11-2 and TRBJ2-7, with TRBD1 as a possible D gene (6 bases). The germline V gene encodes CDR1 SGHAT and CDR2 FQNNGV. The CDR3 is made up of 15 amino acids. Trimming left V 8 bases short and J 6 bases short, with 23 bases between. The CDR3 is CASGLAGAGVLEQYF. As DNA, the CDR3 is TGTGCCAGCGGCCTCGCCGGGGCAGGGGTCCTCGAGCAGTACTTC.

This sequence joins TRBV24-1 and TRBJ2-2; 9 bases map to TRBD1. V shed 3 bases and J 7 bases; nucleotides not matched to a gene: 5. The CDR3 is 15 amino acids. Germline assignment: CDR1 KGHDR and CDR2 SFDVKD. The CDR3 loop reads CATSDPGTGFGELFF. The CDR3 coding sequence is TGTGCCACCAGTGATCCCGGGACAGGGTTCGGGGAGCTGTTTTTT.

Concerning this clonotype: A much larger clone is a single base away; this may be a read error. The conserved closing phenylalanine or tryptophan is absent in this CDR3, likely reflecting a read error. The rearrangement links TRBV4-3 to TRBJ2-3; D gene ambiguous. The V end lost 0 bases, the J end lost 0 bases, and 7 bases lay between the germline ends. This CDR3 contains 15 residues. From germline, CDR1 is LGHNA and CDR2 YSLEER. In DNA form, the CDR3 reads TGCGCCAGCAGCCAAGAGGTGGTCAGCACAGATACGCAGTATTTA. Amino acids: CASSQEVVSTDTQYL.

This sequence joins TRBV5-1 and TRBJ1-5; no clear D. The CDR3 has 14 amino acids. V was pared by 0 bases and J by 6 bases, with 10 bases between. Germline V CDR1 and CDR2: SGHRS, YFSETQ. CDR3 sequence: CASSLVLGGQPQHF. The CDR3 coding sequence is TGCGCCAGCAGCTTGGTGCTGGGCGGTCAGCCCCAGCATTTT.

This clonotype was seen just once. One junction end does not reproduce the germline sequence, and a read error may be involved. The chain has TRBV11-2 and TRBJ2-7; TRBD1 matches at 8 bases. The V gene's germline CDR1 is SGHAT and CDR2 FQNNGV. The CDR3 is 15 amino acids. The CDR3 nucleotides read TGTGCCAACAGCTTAGAACAGGGGGGCCTCTACAAGCAGTACTTC. It translates to CANSLEQGGLYKQYF.

This clonotype was detected only a few times. Relative to the germline gene, one junction end is altered; a read error may explain this. This chain joins TRBV11-2 and TRBJ2-1; D is ambiguous. CDR1 is SGHAT and CDR2 is FQNNGV in the germline V gene. The CDR3 runs 12 residues. The DNA of the CDR3 is TGTGCCAGCAGATTAGATCTGGATGAGCAGTTCTTC. Protein sequence: CASRLDLDEQFF. Variable domain in full (rest from reference TRBV11-2 and TRBJ2-1): EAGVAQSPRYKIIEKRQSVAFWCNPISGHATLYWYQQILGQGPKLLIQFQNNGVVDDSQLPKDRFSAERLKGVDSTLKIQPAKLEDSAVYLCASRLDLDEQFFGPGTRLTVL.

This clonotype was observed many times. The genes are TRBV12-3 or TRBV12-4 and TRBJ2-7; tentatively, D is TRBD1 or TRBD2 (5 bases each). Trimming removed 5 bases at V and 6 bases at J, with 14 bases between. CDR3 length: 13 amino acids. The CDR3 loop reads CASSPVGVREQYF. The CDR3 DNA reads as TGTGCCAGCAGTCCGGTGGGGGTGCGCGAGCAGTACTTC.